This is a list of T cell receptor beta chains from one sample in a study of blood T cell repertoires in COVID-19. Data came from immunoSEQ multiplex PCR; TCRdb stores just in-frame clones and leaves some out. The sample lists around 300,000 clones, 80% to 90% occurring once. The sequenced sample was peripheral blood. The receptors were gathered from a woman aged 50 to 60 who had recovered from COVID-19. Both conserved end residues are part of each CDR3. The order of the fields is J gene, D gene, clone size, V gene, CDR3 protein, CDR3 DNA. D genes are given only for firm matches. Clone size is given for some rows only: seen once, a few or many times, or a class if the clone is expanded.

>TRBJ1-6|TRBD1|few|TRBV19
CATSVGGTVNSPLHF
TGTGCCACCTCGGTAGGGGGGACAGTTAATTCACCCCTCCACTTT
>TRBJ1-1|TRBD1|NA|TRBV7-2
CASSAQGARGGTEAFF
TGTGCCAGCAGCGCACAGGGGGCCCGGGGGGGCACTGAAGCTTTCTTT
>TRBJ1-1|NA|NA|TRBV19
CATRHPLRLSVRSNTEAFF
TGTGCCACCCGACACCCACTCAGGCTTTCAGTGAGATCGAACACTGAAGCTTTCTTT
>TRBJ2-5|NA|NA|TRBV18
CASSPPATSAVGTQYF
TGTGCCAGCTCACCACCGGCGACCAGCGCAGTAGGGACCCAGTACTTC
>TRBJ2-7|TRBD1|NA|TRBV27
CASRPGQGTNYEQYF
TGTGCCAGCCGACCGGGACAGGGGACAAACTACGAGCAGTACTTC
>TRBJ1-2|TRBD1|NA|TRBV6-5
CASLRQGALYGYTF
TGTGCCAGCCTGCGACAGGGGGCGCTTTATGGCTACACCTTC
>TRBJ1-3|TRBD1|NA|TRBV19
CASRDRGHLYSGNTIYF
TGTGCCAGCCGGGACAGGGGGCACCTCTACTCTGGAAACACCATATATTTT
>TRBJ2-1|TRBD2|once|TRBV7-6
CASSLGSSGRRNEQFF
TGTGCCAGCAGCTTAGGGTCTAGCGGGAGGAGGAATGAGCAGTTCTTC
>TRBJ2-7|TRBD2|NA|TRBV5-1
CASSQGGSGSGYEQYF
TGCGCCAGCAGCCAGGGGGGTAGCGGGAGTGGGTACGAGCAGTACTTC
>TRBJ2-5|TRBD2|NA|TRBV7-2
CASSQGLAGGQVTQYF
TGTGCCAGCAGCCAGGGACTAGCGGGGGGGCAGGTGACCCAGTACTTC
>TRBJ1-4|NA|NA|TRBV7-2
CASSSIGWSNEKLFF
TGTGCCAGCAGCTCCATTGGGTGGAGTAATGAAAAACTGTTTTTT
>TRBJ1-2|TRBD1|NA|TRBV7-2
CASMRGRQGAVSLYGYTF
TGTGCCAGCATGAGAGGACGGCAGGGGGCCGTGTCCCTATATGGCTACACCTTC
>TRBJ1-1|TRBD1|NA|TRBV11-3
CASSLGGTGGRTEAFF
TGTGCCAGCAGCTTAGGTGGGACAGGGGGCCGGACTGAAGCTTTCTTT
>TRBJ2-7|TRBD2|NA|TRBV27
CASSLMALAGERVYEQYF
TGTGCCAGCAGTTTAATGGCCCTAGCGGGAGAGAGGGTCTACGAGCAGTACTTC
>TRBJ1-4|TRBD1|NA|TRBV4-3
CASSQDLGQGNEKLFF
TGCGCCAGCAGCCAAGATCTCGGACAGGGTAATGAAAAACTGTTTTTT
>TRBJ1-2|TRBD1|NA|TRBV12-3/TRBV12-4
CASSSGQLGGYTF
TGTGCCAGCAGTTCGGGACAGCTGGGGGGCTACACCTTC
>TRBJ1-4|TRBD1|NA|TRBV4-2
CASSQAQGVAEKLFF
TGTGCCAGCAGCCAAGCACAGGGGGTCGCTGAAAAACTGTTTTTT
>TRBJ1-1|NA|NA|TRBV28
CASSLYSLLRQVNTEAFF
TGTGCCAGCAGTTTATACTCCCTCCTTCGACAGGTGAACACTGAAGCTTTCTTT
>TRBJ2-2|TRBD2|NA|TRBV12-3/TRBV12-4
CASSLGLTGELFF
TGTGCCAGCAGTTTGGGACTAACCGGGGAGCTGTTTTTT
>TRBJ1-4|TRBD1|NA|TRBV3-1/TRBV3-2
CASSQLAGTGGNEKLFF
TGTGCCAGCAGCCAATTAGCCGGGACAGGGGGCAATGAAAAACTGTTTTTT
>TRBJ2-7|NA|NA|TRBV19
CASSIGGLGNYEQYF
TGTGCCAGTAGTATTGGCGGACTCGGGAACTACGAGCAGTACTTC
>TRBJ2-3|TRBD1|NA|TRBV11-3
CASSRTGTSTDTQYF
TGTGCCAGCAGCCGGACAGGGACTAGCACAGATACGCAGTATTTT
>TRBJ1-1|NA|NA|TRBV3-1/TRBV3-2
CASSQDGLMNTEAFF
TGTGCCAGCAGCCAAGATGGACTAATGAACACTGAAGCTTTCTTT
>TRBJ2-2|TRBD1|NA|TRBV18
CASSPGQGNTGELFF
TGTGCCAGCTCACCGGGACAGGGTAACACCGGGGAGCTGTTTTTT
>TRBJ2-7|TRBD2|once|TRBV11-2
CASSSGTSNYEQYF
TGTGCCAGCAGCTCGGGGACTAGCAACTACGAGCAGTACTTC
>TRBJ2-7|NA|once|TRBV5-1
CASTLGGVYEQYF
TGCGCCAGCACCCTAGGGGGGGTTTACGAGCAGTACTTC
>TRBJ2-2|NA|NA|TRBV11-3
CASSQQGTNTGELFF
TGTGCCAGCAGCCAACAGGGTACGAACACCGGGGAGCTGTTTTTT
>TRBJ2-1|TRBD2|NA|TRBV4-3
CASSRTSGRIDEQFF
TGCGCCAGCAGCCGGACTAGCGGGAGAATCGATGAGCAGTTCTTC
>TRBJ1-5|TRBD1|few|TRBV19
CASSRDRGGNQPQHF
TGTGCCAGTAGCAGGGACAGGGGCGGCAATCAGCCCCAGCATTTT
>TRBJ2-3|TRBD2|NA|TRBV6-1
CASSEGGTSGTSTDTQYF
TGTGCCAGCAGTGAGGGGGGGACTAGCGGAACTAGCACAGATACGCAGTATTTT
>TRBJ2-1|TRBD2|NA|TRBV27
CASSFSLTSGRSYNEQFF
TGTGCCAGCAGTTTTAGTCTGACTAGCGGTCGCTCCTACAATGAGCAGTTCTTC
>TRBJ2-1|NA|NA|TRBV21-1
CASSDPDRGPYNEQFF
TGTGCCAGCAGCGATCCAGACAGGGGCCCCTACAATGAGCAGTTCTTC
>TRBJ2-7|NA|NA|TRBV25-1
CASGDYEQYF
TGTGCCAGCGGAGACTACGAGCAGTACTTC
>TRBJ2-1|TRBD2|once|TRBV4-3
CASKVSVGLAGDEQFF
TGCGCCAGCAAGGTTTCAGTGGGACTAGCGGGGGATGAGCAGTTCTTC
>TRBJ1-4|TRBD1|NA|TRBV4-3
CASSPWTGGDEKLFF
TGCGCCAGCAGCCCTTGGACAGGGGGCGATGAAAAACTGTTTTTT
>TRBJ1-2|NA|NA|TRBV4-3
CASTSSTGGYGYTF
TGCGCCAGCACCTCATCCACGGGTGGCTATGGCTACACCTTC
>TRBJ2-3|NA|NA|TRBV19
CASSLRVGVTDTQYF
TGTGCCAGTAGCCTAAGGGTAGGGGTAACAGATACGCAGTATTTT
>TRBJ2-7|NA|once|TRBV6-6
CASSYRREQYF
TGTGCCAGCAGTTACCGGCGGGAGCAGTACTTC
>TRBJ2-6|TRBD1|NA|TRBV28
CASRRQGPGANVLTF
TGTGCCAGCAGGCGACAGGGGCCTGGGGCCAACGTCCTGACTTTC
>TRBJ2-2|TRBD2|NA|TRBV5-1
CASSFSSGGAGELFF
TGCGCCAGCAGCTTTTCTAGCGGGGGGGCCGGGGAGCTGTTTTTT
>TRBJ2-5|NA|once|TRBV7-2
CASSPQETQYF
TGTGCCAGCAGTCCACAAGAGACCCAGTACTTC
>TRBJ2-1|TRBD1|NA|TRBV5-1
CASTTGGGFDNEQFF
TGCGCCAGCACTACAGGGGGCGGGTTCGACAATGAGCAGTTCTTC
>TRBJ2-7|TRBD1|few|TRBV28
CASSTHGPRTGEQYF
TGTGCCAGCAGCACCCACGGACCTCGGACAGGCGAGCAGTACTTC
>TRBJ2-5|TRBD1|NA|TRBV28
CASSSRGQGGETQYF
TGTGCCAGCAGTTCGAGGGGACAGGGGGGAGAGACCCAGTACTTC
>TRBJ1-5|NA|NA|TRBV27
CAIGRANNQPQHF
TGTGCCATAGGCAGGGCGAACAATCAGCCCCAGCATTTT
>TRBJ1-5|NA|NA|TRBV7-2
CASSLGGAGDQPQHF
TGTGCCAGCAGCTTAGGAGGGGCGGGAGATCAGCCCCAGCATTTT